This T cell receptor beta chain was captured by sequencing in a study of T cells in Graves' hyperthyroidism and ophthalmopathy (dated by TCRdb to 2018 to 2020). About the study as a whole: Peripheral blood was collected at initial diagnosis, before any treatment. A discovery cohort of about a hundred patients, approximately 45 with Graves' ophthalmopathy and roughly 59 with stable Graves' hyperthyroidism, was used to find distinguishing TCR V-J signatures. The approximately 90 discovery patients were divided at random into training and test sets in a 7:3 ratio. In addition, the study compared T-cell repertoires in thyroid tissue and in blood from six Graves' hyperthyroidism patients. Whether ophthalmopathy could be predicted prospectively was tested in an independent validation cohort made up of under 20 hyperthyroidism patients plus 17 patients who later progressed to ophthalmopathy. After sampling, hyperthyroidism patients received methimazole starting at 30 mg daily, and ophthalmopathy patients received high-dose intravenous methylprednisolone. The paper reports TCR Vbeta CDR3 sequencing of roughly 140 peripheral blood samples: around 41 ophthalmopathy, fewer than 80 hyperthyroidism and about 17 progressor patients. General conclusions and limits of the study: No statistical method was used to set the sample size in advance, and investigators knew the group allocation. A 13 V-J signature model separated ophthalmopathy from stable hyperthyroidism, with nearly 90% sensitivity and just under 84% specificity in cross-validation and 80%/75% in testing. In validation, the model predicted progression to ophthalmopathy with roughly 70% sensitivity and less than 75% specificity, a median of 6.5 months before onset. Most expanded thyroid clonotypes (frequency above 0.001) were also detected in blood, a finding suggesting that blood repertoires may reflect thyroid immune responses.

The germline V gene gives CDR1 as SNHLY and CDR2 as FYNNEI. Reading from cysteine to phenylalanine, the CDR3 counts 14 amino acids. CDR3 DNA is the only sequence kept; it has 42 bases, read in frame from the first base. Clipping removes 8 bases from V and 1 base from J, with 3 as the unmatched junction base count. Ophthalmopathy patients had moderately to severely active disease, with a Clinical Activity Score of 3 or more, a NOSPECS grade of 4 or more, and a disease duration of less than 3 months. The study excluded patients with uncontrolled infections, other autoimmune diseases, pregnancy or lactation. Clinical symptoms, serum thyroxine and TRAb, thyroid ultrasound, and orbital computed tomography formed the basis for the diagnoses. Ficoll-Paque density gradient centrifugation was used to isolate PBMCs from about 9.4 ml of fresh peripheral blood. Total RNA was extracted with Trizol reagent, and quality was checked on an Agilent 2100 Bioanalyzer.

Turning to this clonotype: Its antigen is unknown. No base qualities exist here, and no much larger clone lies one base off it.

The TCR beta CDR3 regions were amplified from the RNA transcripts. The TCR CDR3 was subjected to a first round of RT-PCR using the HTBI primer set and the Qiagen OneStep RT-PCR kit. The libraries were constructed in a second round of multiplex PCR and then size-selected and purified. The libraries were sequenced on an Illumina HiSeq2000 using paired-end 100 bp reads. Concerning the study's data processing: SOAPnuke was used to process the raw data, with reads discarded if the reads contained adapters or uncalled bases, had a mean Phred below 15, or lacked an exact constant-primer or identifier match. COPE v1.2.5 was used to merge the high-quality paired reads, and each unique nucleotide sequence was defined as a clonotype. Clonotypes were aligned to IMGT TRBV, TRBD and TRBJ reference segments using MiTCR v1.1. The analysis included only V-J combinations with a frequency above 0.0001, which together covered over 98% of the repertoires. A TCS score was defined as the ratio of F50 (clonal expansion) to E x V (chaos), with BLOSUM62-based TCRdist applied between CDR3 peptides within each V-J. Welch's t-statistics and random forest reduced around 550 V-J features to about 13, which were used in a naive Bayes classifier (R e1071). Using fastp at Q25 and MiXCR, TCRdb reprocessed the public reads and kept productive beta chains. Duplicate CDR3 protein sequences are folded into a single record with the most common DNA and genes. For this entry, the V and J calls and clone size follow TCRdb and not the study's own pipeline. Counted in this sample were 400,000 to 500,000 distinct CDR3 sequences; approximately 15% of them appeared once. Jointly, the top ten make up about 12% of the sample.

The TCR was taken from a man aged 18-30 years with Graves' ophthalmopathy. The chain is encoded by TRBV2 joined to TRBJ2-1; 9 bases in between match TRBD1. Sequencing used blood. The CDR3 reads CASDRGGSYNEQFF. The DNA reads TGTGCCAGCGACAGGGGGGGATCCTACAATGAGCAGTTCTTC.